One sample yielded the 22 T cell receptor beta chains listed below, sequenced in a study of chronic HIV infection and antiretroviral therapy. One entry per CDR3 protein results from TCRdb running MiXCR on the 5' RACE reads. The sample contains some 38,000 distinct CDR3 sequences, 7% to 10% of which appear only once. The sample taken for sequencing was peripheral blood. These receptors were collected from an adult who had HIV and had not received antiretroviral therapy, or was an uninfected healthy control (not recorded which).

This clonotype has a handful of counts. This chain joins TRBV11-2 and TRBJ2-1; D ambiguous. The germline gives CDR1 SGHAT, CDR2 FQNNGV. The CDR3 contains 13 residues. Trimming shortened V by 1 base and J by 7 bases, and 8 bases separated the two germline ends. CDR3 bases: TGTGCCAGCAGCTTAGTCAGAAGAAATGAGCAGTTCTTC. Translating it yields CASSLVRRNEQFF.

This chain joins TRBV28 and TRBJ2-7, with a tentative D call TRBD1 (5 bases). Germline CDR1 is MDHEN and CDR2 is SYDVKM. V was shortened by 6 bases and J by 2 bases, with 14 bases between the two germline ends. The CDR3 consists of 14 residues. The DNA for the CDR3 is TGTGCCAGCAGCCCCCACAGGACAACCTACGAGCAGTACTTC. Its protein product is CASSPHRTTYEQYF.

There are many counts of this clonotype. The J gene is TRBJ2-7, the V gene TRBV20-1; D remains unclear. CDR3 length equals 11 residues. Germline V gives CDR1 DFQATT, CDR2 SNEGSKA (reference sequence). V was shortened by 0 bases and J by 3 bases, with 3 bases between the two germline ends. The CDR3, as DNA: TGCAGTGCTAGAGAGGGCTACGAGCAGTACTTC. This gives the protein CSAREGYEQYF.

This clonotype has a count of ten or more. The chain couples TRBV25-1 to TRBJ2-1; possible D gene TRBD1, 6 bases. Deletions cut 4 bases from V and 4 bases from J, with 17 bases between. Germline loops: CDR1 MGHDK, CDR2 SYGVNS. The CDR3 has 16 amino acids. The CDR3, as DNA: TGTGCCAGCAGTGGGAAGTGGCCGGGACAATACAATGAGCAGTTCTTC. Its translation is CASSGKWPGQYNEQFF.

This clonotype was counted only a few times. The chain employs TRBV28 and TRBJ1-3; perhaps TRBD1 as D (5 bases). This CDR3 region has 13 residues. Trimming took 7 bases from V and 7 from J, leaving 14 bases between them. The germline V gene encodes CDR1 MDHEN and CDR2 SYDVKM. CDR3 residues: CASMRGGRNTIYF. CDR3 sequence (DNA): TGTGCCAGCATGCGGGGGGGAAGGAACACCATATATTTT.

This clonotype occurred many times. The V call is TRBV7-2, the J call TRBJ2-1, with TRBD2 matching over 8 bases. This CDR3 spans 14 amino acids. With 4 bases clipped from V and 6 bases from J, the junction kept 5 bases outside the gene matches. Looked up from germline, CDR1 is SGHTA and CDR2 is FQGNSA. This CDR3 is CASSSGLATNEQFF. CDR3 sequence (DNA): TGTGCCAGCAGCTCAGGACTAGCTACCAATGAGCAGTTCTTC.

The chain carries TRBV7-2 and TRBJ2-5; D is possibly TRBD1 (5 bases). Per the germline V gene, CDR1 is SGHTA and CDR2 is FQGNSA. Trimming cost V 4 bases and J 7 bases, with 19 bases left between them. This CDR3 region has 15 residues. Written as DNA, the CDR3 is TGTGCCAGCAGCTCTCAACCTCTGGGCCAGGGGACCCAGTACTTC. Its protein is CASSSQPLGQGTQYF.

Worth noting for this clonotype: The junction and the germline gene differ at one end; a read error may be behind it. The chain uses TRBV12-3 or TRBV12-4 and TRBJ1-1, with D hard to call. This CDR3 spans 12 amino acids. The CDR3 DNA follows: TGTGCCACCAAACAAGGACCCACTGAAACTTTCTTT. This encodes CATKQGPTETFF.

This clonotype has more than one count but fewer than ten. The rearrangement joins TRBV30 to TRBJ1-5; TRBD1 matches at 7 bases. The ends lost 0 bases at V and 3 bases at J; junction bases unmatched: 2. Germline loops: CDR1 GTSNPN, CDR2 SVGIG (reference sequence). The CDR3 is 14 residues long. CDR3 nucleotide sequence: TGTGCCTGGAGTGTACAGGGGTTCAATCAGCCCCAGCATTTT. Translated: CAWSVQGFNQPQHF.

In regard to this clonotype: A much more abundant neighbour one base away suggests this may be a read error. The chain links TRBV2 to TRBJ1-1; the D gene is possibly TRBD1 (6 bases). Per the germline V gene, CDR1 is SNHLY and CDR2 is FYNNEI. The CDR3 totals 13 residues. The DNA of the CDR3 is TGTGCCAGCAGAAGACAGGTACAAACTGAAACTTTCTTT. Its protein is CASRRQVQTETFF.

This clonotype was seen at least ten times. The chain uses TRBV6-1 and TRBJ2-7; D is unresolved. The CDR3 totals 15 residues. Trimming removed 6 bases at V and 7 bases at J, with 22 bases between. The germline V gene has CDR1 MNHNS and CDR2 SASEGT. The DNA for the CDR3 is TGTGCCAGCAGAGAGTATGGGTACGACGGGCGGGAGCAGTACTTC. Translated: CASREYGYDGREQYF.

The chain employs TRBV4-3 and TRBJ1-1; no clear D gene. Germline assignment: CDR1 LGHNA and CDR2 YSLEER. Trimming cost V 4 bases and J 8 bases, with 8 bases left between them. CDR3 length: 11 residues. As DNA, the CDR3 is TGCGCCAGCAGCCTCGGACGGGAAGCTTTCTTT. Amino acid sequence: CASSLGREAFF.

The CDR3 DNA sequence: TGTGCCAGCAGTGAGGGGTTCCGGGACACCAATGAGCAGTTCTTC. Translating gives CASSEGFRDTNEQFF. V and J are TRBV25-1 and TRBJ2-1; possible D gene TRBD1, 6 bases. The V gene's germline CDR1 is MGHDK and CDR2 SYGVNS. The CDR3 extends over 15 amino acids. V was trimmed by 3 bases and J by 6 bases, leaving 15 bases between them.

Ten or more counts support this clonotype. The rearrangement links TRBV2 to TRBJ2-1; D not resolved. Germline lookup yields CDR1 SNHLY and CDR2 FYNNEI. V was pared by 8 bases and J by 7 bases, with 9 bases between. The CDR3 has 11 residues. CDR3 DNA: TGTGCCAGCCAGGCCAGGAATGAGCAGTTCTTC. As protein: CASQARNEQFF.

DNA of the CDR3: TGTGCCAGCAGAAAGATGCCTATGAACACTGAAGCTTTCTTT. This gives the protein CASRKMPMNTEAFF. The chain carries TRBV2 and TRBJ1-1; D remains unclear. In germline, CDR1 is SNHLY, CDR2 FYNNEI. Trimming stripped 6 bases from V and 0 bases from J, with 11 bases between. This CDR3 has 14 amino acids. Combining the CDR3 with reference TRBV2 and TRBJ1-1 gives the whole variable domain EPEVTQTPSHQVTQMGQEVILRCVPISNHLYFYWYRQILGQKVEFLVSFYNNEISEKSEIFDDQFSVERPDGSNFTLKIRSTKLEDSAMYFCASRKMPMNTEAFFGQGTRLTVV.

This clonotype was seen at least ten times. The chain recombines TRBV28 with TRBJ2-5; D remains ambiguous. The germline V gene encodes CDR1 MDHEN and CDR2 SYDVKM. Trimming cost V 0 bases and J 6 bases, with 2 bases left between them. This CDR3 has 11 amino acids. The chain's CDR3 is CASSLWQTQYF. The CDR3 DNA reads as TGTGCCAGCAGTTTATGGCAGACCCAGTACTTC.

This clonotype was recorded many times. The CDR3 here is CASSLSTKELSSVYEQYF. The CDR3, as DNA: TGTGCCAGCAGTTTATCGACAAAAGAACTCTCTAGCGTGTACGAGCAGTACTTC. The J gene is TRBJ2-7, the V gene TRBV28; maybe TRBD2 (6 bases). The CDR3 runs to 18 residues. Germline lookup yields CDR1 MDHEN and CDR2 SYDVKM. Trimming took off 1 base at V and 4 bases at J, with 23 bases between the two ends.

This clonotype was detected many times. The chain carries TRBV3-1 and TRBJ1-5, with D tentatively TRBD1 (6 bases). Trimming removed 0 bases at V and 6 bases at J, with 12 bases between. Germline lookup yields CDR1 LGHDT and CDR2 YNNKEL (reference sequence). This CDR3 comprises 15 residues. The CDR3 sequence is CASSQDSRGSQPQHF. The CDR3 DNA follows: TGTGCCAGCAGCCAAGATAGCAGGGGAAGTCAGCCCCAGCATTTT.

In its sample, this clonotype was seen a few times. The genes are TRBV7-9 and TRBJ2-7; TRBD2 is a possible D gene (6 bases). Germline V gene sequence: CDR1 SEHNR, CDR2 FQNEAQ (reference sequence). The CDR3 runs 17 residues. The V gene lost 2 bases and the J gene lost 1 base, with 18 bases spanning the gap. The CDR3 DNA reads TGTGCCAGCAGCTTACGGAACGGGGAGGTTATGTCCTACGAGCAGTACTTC. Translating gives CASSLRNGEVMSYEQYF.

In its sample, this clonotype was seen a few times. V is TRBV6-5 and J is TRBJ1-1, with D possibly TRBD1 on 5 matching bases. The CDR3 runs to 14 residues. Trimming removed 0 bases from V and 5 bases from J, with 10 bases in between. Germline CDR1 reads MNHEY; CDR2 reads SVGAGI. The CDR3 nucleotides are TGTGCCAGCAGTTACTCGAGCGGGGGGACTGAAGCTTTCTTT. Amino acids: CASSYSSGGTEAFF.

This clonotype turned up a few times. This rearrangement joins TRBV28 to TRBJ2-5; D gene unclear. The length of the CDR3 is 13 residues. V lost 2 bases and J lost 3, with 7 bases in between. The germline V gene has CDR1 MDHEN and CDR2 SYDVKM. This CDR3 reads CASSLIDKETQYF. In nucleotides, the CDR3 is TGTGCCAGCAGTTTAATCGACAAAGAGACCCAGTACTTC.

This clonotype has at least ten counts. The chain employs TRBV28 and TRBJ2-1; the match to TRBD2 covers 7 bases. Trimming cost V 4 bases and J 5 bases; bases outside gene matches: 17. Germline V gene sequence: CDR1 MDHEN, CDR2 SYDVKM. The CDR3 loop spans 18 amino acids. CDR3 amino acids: CASSSSGFGGRLNNEQFF. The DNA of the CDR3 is TGTGCCAGCAGTTCATCGGGCTTTGGCGGGAGACTTAACAATGAGCAGTTCTTC.